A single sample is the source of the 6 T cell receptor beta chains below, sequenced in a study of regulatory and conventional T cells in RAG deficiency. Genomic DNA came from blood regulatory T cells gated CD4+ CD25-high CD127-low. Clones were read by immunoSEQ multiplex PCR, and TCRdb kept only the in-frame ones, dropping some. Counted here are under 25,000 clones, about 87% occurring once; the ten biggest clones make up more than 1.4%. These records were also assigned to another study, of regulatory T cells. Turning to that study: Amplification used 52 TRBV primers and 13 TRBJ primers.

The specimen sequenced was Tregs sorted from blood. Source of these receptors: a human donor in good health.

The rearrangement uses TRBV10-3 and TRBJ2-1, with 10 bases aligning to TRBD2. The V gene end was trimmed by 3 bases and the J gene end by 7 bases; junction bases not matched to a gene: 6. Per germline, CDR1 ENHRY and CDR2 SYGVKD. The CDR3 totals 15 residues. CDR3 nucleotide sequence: TGTGCCATCAGTGATCTAGCGGGAGTAGGGAATGAGCAGTTCTTC. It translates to CAISDLAGVGNEQFF.

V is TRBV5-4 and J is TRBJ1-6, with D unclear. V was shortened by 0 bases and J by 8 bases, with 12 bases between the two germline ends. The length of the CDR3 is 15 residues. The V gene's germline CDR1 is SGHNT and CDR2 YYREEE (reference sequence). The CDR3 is CASSLGGLLHSPLHF. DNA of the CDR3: TGTGCCAGCAGCTTGGGAGGGCTCTTGCATTCACCCCTCCACTTT.

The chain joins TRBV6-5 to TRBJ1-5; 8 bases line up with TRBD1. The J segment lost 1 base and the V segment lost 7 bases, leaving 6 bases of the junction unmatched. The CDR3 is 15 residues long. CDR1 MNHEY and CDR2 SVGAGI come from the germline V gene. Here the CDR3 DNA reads TGTGCCAGCACCTGGACAGGGTCCAGCAATCAGCCCCAGCATTTT. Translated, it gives CASTWTGSSNQPQHF.

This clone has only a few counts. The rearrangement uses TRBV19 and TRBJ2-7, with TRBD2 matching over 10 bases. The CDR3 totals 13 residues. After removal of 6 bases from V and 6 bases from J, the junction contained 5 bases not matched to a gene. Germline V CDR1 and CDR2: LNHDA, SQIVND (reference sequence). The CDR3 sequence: CASRGTSAIEQYF. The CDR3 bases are TGTGCCAGTAGGGGGACTAGCGCCATCGAGCAGTACTTC.

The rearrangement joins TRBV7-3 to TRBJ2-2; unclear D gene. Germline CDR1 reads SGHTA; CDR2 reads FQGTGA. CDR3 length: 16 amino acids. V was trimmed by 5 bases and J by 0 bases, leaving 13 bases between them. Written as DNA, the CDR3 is TGTGCCAGCAGCCCAAAAGGCGGTTCGAACACCGGGGAGCTGTTTTTT. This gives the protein CASSPKGGSNTGELFF.

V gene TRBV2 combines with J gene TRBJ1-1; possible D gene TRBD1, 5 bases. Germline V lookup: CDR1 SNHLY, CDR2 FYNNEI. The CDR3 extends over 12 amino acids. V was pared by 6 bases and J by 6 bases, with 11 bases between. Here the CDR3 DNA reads TGTGCCAGCAGCAACTGGGACGCTGAAGCTTTCTTT. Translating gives CASSNWDAEAFF.